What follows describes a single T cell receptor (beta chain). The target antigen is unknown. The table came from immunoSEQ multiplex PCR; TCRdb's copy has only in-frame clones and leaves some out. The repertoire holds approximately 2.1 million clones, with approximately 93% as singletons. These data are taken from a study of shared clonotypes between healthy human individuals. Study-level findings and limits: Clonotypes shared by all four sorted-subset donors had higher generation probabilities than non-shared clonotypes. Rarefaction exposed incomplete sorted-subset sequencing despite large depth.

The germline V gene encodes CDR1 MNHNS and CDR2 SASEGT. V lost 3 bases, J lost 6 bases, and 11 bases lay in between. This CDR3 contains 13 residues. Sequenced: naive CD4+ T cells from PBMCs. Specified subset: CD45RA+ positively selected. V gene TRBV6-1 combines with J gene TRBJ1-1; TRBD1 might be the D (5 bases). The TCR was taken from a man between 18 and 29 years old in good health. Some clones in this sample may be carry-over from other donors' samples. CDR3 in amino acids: CASSDLTEAEAFF. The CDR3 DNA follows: TGTGCCAGCAGTGACCTGACAGAGGCTGAAGCTTTCTTT.